This T cell receptor (beta chain) was recovered during a study of identical twins (dated by TCRdb to about 2016). In terms of the full investigation: TCR alpha and beta repertoires from monozygotic twins, unrelated adults of various ages and cord blood were deep-sequenced to test whether fetal clonotypes persist. Replicate twin experiments were performed at different times using different library preparation protocols to rule out contamination.

Comment on this clonotype: The antigen it binds to is not known. No per-base quality is available; no much larger clone lies one base away.

On the study overall, not on this receptor specifically: Because the same donors could not be followed over many years, the conclusions depended on cross-sectional statistical analysis. Compared with coincidental sharing between unrelated individuals, out-of-frame TCR alpha sequences shared between twins showed an excess of sequences with low generation probability. Fewer insertions were carried by abundant cord blood beta clonotypes; a weaker similar trend was observed in young adult naive repertoires, while no such trend was observed in memory repertoires. The excess sharing between twins in beta out-of-frame sequences was weaker because fewer shared sequences reduced the signal-to-noise ratio. Invariant T cells such as MAIT and iNKT could partly confound zero-insertion analyses, though diverse VJ usage argued against this for most clonotypes. Recombination models systematically underestimated out-of-frame TCR alpha sharing in monozygotic twins but agreed with sharing between unrelated individuals.

Libraries were prepared through 5' RACE. The instrument given in TCRdb is Illumina HiSeq 2000. Template switching introduced a universal primer binding site; the final cDNA contained a unique molecular identifier, enabling accurate counting of TCR cDNA molecules. Specific primers in the conserved constant-segment region were used to synthesize first-strand cDNA for the TCR alpha and beta chains. To control for contamination, each cDNA library was double barcoded with a SMART-Mk sample barcode plus Illumina barcodes. TruSeq adapter sequences and Illumina sample barcodes were added in two successive PCR steps. Sequencing of the TCR alpha and beta cDNA libraries was done on the Illumina HiSeq platform using custom primers. The authors' analysis ran thus. MiGEC processed the raw reads to extract unique molecular identifiers, while MiXCR was used to determine the CDR3 positions. Recombination models were inferred per individual with the repgenHMM and IGoR tools using an EM algorithm. Shared clonotypes were analyzed with the tcR package in R, and sharing was normalized by the product of cloneset sizes. Out-of-frame nonproductive sequences were analyzed to study raw recombination free of thymic and clonal selection effects. TCRdb took the public reads, trimmed them with fastp at Q25, ran MiXCR for clone calling and kept in-frame beta chains. Under each unique CDR3 protein, matching rows form one entry showing the most common genes and DNA. The V and J calls were not made by the authors but by TCRdb's processing. This sample holds 1.5 million to 2 million distinct CDR3 sequences; under 35% were observed only once. The ten largest clones capture approximately 0.25% of the sample.

All donors were healthy Caucasians. Based on the germline V gene (reference sequence), the CDR1 and CDR2 sequences are LGHDT and YNNKEL. V is cut by 4 bases and J by 0 bases, and the space between the germline ends is 19 bases. The CDR3 numbers 18 residues from cysteine through phenylalanine. Of all the DNA, just the CDR3 is kept, 54 bases in frame from base 1. Specimen: cord blood. The sequence is built from TRBV3-1 and TRBJ2-1; the D segment cannot be called with confidence. The sequence was collected from a newborn girl in good health. The DNA sequence is as follows: TGTGCCAGCAGCCGCCCAAAGGGCATTCGGAGCTCCTACAATGAGCAGTTCTTC. Its protein reads: CASSRPKGIRSSYNEQFF.